Presented here are 22 T cell receptor beta chains from one specimen sequenced in a study of blood T cells in healthy people across ages. Using a J-beta primer mix together with a sample-barcoded 5' primer, a second PCR was run for about 6 to 11 cycles. TCRdb re-called the 5' RACE reads with MiXCR, one entry per CDR3 protein. Here the sample spans approximately 820,000 distinct CDR3 sequences, around two fifths being singletons. Input material: blood. The receptors come from a man aged 55 to 70 in good health.

This chain joins TRBV29-1 and TRBJ1-2, with D uncertain. The CDR3 is made up of 12 amino acids. Germline CDR1 and CDR2: SQVTM and ANQGSEA. Trimming shortened V by 5 bases and J by 2 bases, and 9 bases separated the two germline ends. The CDR3 sequence: CSVWTVNYGYTF. The CDR3 DNA follows: TGCAGCGTTTGGACGGTCAACTATGGCTACACCTTC.

The genes are TRBV4-3 and TRBJ2-1; D is undetermined. The ends were cut back, 5 bases at V and 3 bases at J, with 14 bases in the middle. This CDR3 comprises 15 residues. Germline assignment: CDR1 LGHNA and CDR2 YSLEER. The CDR3 nucleotides read TGCGCCAGCAGCTCCCTGGTGGCAGACTACAATGAGCAGTTCTTC. Its protein product is CASSSLVADYNEQFF.

This clonotype was seen only once. This sequence joins TRBV7-8 and TRBJ1-2, with D unclear. The V end lost 2 bases, the J end lost 0 bases, and 7 bases lay between the germline ends. Germline-derived CDR1 and CDR2 are SGHVS and FQNEAQ. The CDR3 spans 14 residues. The CDR3 sequence: CASSLSGPNYGYTF. The CDR3 DNA is TGTGCCAGCAGCTTAAGCGGCCCTAACTATGGCTACACCTTC. The whole variable domain, filled in from reference TRBV7-8 and TRBJ1-2, reads GAGVSQSPRYKVAKRGQDVALRCDPISGHVSLFWYQQALGQGPEFLTYFQNEAQLDKSGLPSDRFFAERPEGSVSTLKIQRTQQEDSAVYLCASSLSGPNYGYTFGSGTRLTVV.

The rearrangement links TRBV5-5 to TRBJ2-5; D gene unclear. The germline V gene encodes CDR1 SGHKS and CDR2 YYEKEE (reference sequence). The V and J ends lost 0 bases and 0 bases respectively, with 9 bases between them. The CDR3 extends over 15 amino acids. The CDR3 region is CASSLAKSNQETQYF. Here the CDR3 DNA reads TGTGCCAGCAGCTTGGCCAAGTCTAACCAAGAGACCCAGTACTTC. Variable domain in full (rest from reference TRBV5-5 and TRBJ2-5): DAGVTQSPTHLIKTRGQQVTLRCSPISGHKSVSWYQQVLGQGPQFIFQYYEKEERGRGNFPDRFSARQFPNYSSELNVNALLLGDSALYLCASSLAKSNQETQYFGPGTRLLVL.

The rearrangement uses TRBV4-3 and TRBJ2-2, with D uncertain. The CDR3 runs to 16 residues. Germline loops: CDR1 LGHNA, CDR2 YSLEER. Trimming pared 0 bases from V and 1 base from J, leaving 9 bases between. CDR3 region: CASSQDLYRNTGELFF. The CDR3, as DNA: TGCGCCAGCAGCCAAGATTTGTACCGGAACACCGGGGAGCTGTTTTTT.

V is TRBV6-1 and J is TRBJ2-1, with no clear D. The ends were cut back, 8 bases at V and 0 bases at J, with 8 bases in the middle. The CDR3 consists of 13 residues. The germline CDR1 and CDR2 sequences are MNHNS and SASEGT. In DNA, the CDR3 is TGTGCCAGCGAGTTCGGCTCCTACAATGAGCAGTTCTTC. Its translation is CASEFGSYNEQFF.

This clonotype was counted only a few times. The genes are TRBV7-9 and TRBJ2-7; no clear D gene. In germline, CDR1 is SEHNR, CDR2 FQNEAQ (reference sequence). V lost 5 bases to trimming and J lost 7 bases, with 9 bases between them. The CDR3 extends over 11 amino acids. CDR3 DNA: TGTGCCAGCAGCCCCTCGCAGGAGCAGTACTTC. Translated: CASSPSQEQYF.

This clonotype came up many times. This chain links TRBV27 with TRBJ2-7; the D gene is possibly TRBD1 (6 bases). Germline V gene sequence: CDR1 MNHEY, CDR2 SMNVEV (reference sequence). V gave up 5 bases and J gave up 4 bases, with 15 bases separating them. The CDR3 totals 14 residues. CDR3 DNA: TGTGCCAGCAGTACAGGGCCCCACTCATACGAGCAGTACTTC. Protein sequence: CASSTGPHSYEQYF.

The chain employs TRBV7-2 and TRBJ2-1; 8 nucleotides match TRBD2. This CDR3 has 17 amino acids. Germline CDR1 SGHTA, CDR2 FQGNSA. The J segment lost 0 bases and the V segment lost 1 base, leaving 5 bases of the junction unmatched. The CDR3 DNA follows: TGTGCCAGCAGCTTAGTAGGCCTAGCGGGCTCCTACAATGAGCAGTTCTTC. Residues: CASSLVGLAGSYNEQFF. Looking up the rest from reference TRBV7-2 and TRBJ2-1 gives the full variable domain: GAGVSQSPSNKVTEKGKDVELRCDPISGHTALYWYRQSLGQGLEFLIYFQGNSAPDKSGLPSDRFSAERTGGSVSTLTIQRTQQEDSAVYLCASSLVGLAGSYNEQFFGPGTRLTVL.

The chain has TRBV6-6 and TRBJ2-5, with D possibly TRBD2 on 6 matching bases. The germline V gene encodes CDR1 MNHNY and CDR2 SVGAGI (reference sequence). Deletions cut 11 bases from V and 2 bases from J, with 21 bases between. There are 15 residues in the CDR3. The CDR3 region has the DNA TGTGCCGCAAACTCAGGCGGAGGAGGGCAAGAGACCCAGTACTTC. This sequence encodes CAANSGGGGQETQYF.

The CDR3 is CASSTQGPPVVQYF. The CDR3 DNA reads TGTGCCAGCAGTACCCAGGGTCCACCCGTAGTGCAGTACTTC. The V and J genes are TRBV11-2 and TRBJ2-5, with D perhaps TRBD1 (5 bases). The V end lost 6 bases, the J end lost 11 bases, and 22 bases lay between the germline ends. The length of the CDR3 is 14 residues. Germline V gene data show CDR1 as SGHAT and CDR2 as FQNNGV.

The genes are TRBV20-1 and TRBJ2-3; 8 bases align to TRBD1. After removal of 3 bases from V and 2 bases from J, the junction contained 4 bases not matched to a gene. CDR1 DFQATT and CDR2 SNEGSKA come from the germline V gene (reference sequence). This CDR3 contains 14 residues. CDR3: CSARTGEATDTQYF. For the CDR3, the DNA is TGCAGTGCTAGGACAGGGGAGGCCACAGATACGCAGTATTTT.

CDR3 region: CASSPRERLPQNIQYF. CDR3 DNA: TGTGCCAGCTCACCACGAGAGAGGTTACCTCAAAACATTCAGTACTTC. This sequence joins TRBV18 and TRBJ2-4; D unclear. The CDR3 is 16 amino acids. The germline CDR1 and CDR2 sequences are KGHSH and LQKENI. V was pared by 1 base and J by 5 bases, with 15 bases between.

CDR3 in amino acids: CASSLPSTGFGQETQYF. CDR3 DNA: TGTGCCAGCAGCTTGCCCTCGACAGGGTTTGGCCAAGAGACCCAGTACTTC. V is TRBV13 and J is TRBJ2-5; 7 bases are a match to TRBD1. The CDR3 length is 17 residues. V lost 3 bases and J lost 1; bases outside the gene matches: 11. The germline V gene has CDR1 PRHDT and CDR2 FYEKMQ (reference sequence).

In its sample, this clonotype was seen a few times. V is TRBV7-2 and J is TRBJ2-7, with D possibly TRBD2 on 5 matching bases. V lost 1 base, J lost 7 bases, and 20 bases lay in between. This CDR3 has 16 amino acids. Per germline, CDR1 SGHTA and CDR2 FQGNSA. This CDR3 reads CASSLDGLRVGREQYF. Here the CDR3 DNA reads TGTGCCAGCAGCTTAGATGGCCTTAGGGTTGGGAGAGAGCAGTACTTC.

This chain links TRBV20-1 with TRBJ1-5; D is ambiguous. Germline CDR1 and CDR2: DFQATT and SNEGSKA (reference sequence). The length of the CDR3 is 14 residues. Trimming pared 0 bases from V and 0 bases from J, leaving 6 bases between. The CDR3 protein is CSARDVDSNQPQHF. DNA for the CDR3: TGCAGTGCTAGAGATGTGGATAGCAATCAGCCCCAGCATTTT.

V usage is TRBV12-3 or TRBV12-4 and J usage is TRBJ2-1; 7 bases are shared with TRBD1. There are 13 residues in the CDR3. V gave up 6 bases and J gave up 5 bases; unmatched junction bases: 4. The CDR3 spells CASRIGTDNEQFF. The CDR3 nucleotides are TGTGCCAGCAGGATCGGGACAGACAATGAGCAGTTCTTC.

As DNA, the CDR3 is TGCAGTGCTAGAGATCCCGAGCGGGGGGGCCGGGAGACCCAGTACTTC. Its translation: CSARDPERGGRETQYF. The V and J genes are TRBV20-1 and TRBJ2-5; 10 bases align to TRBD2. V lost 0 bases and J lost 5; bases outside the gene matches: 9. Germline V lookup: CDR1 DFQATT, CDR2 SNEGSKA (reference sequence). The CDR3 spans 16 residues.

The chain employs TRBV12-3 or TRBV12-4 and TRBJ2-3; the match to TRBD2 covers 8 bases. CDR3 length: 14 amino acids. The ends lost 7 bases at V and 0 bases at J; junction bases unmatched: 3. In DNA form, the CDR3 reads TGTGCCAGCATCGGGACTAGGAGCACAGATACGCAGTATTTT. It encodes CASIGTRSTDTQYF.

The V and J genes are TRBV3-1 and TRBJ1-1; D is ambiguous. The CDR3 length is 15 residues. Trimming took 8 bases from V and 3 from J, leaving 19 bases between them. The V gene's germline CDR1 is LGHDT and CDR2 YNNKEL (reference sequence). CDR3 sequence reads: CASGFEGSPHTEAFF. CDR3 DNA: TGTGCCAGCGGATTCGAAGGGAGCCCTCACACTGAAGCTTTCTTT. The full variable domain, with the rest looked up from reference TRBV3-1 and TRBJ1-1, is DTAVSQTPKYLVTQMGNDKSIKCEQNLGHDTMYWYKQDSKKFLKIMFSYNNKELIINETVPNRFSPKSPDKAHLNLHINSLELGDSAVYFCASGFEGSPHTEAFFGQGTRLTVV.

The genes are TRBV30 and TRBJ1-2; no firm D call. CDR3 length equals 10 residues. Germline lookup yields CDR1 GTSNPN and CDR2 SVGIG (reference sequence). V lost 2 bases and J 8 bases, leaving 6 bases between the germline ends. The CDR3 DNA sequence: TGTGCCTGGAGTCTAGAAGGCTACACCTTC. This encodes CAWSLEGYTF.

This clonotype was counted a few times. V usage is TRBV18 and J usage is TRBJ1-5; 9 bases are shared with TRBD1. This CDR3 spans 14 amino acids. V was clipped by 8 bases and J by 4 bases; unmatched bases: 6. Germline loops: CDR1 KGHSH, CDR2 LQKENI. DNA of the CDR3: TGTGCCAGCAGCCCAGGGACAGGGAATCAGCCCCAGCATTTT. Translated: CASSPGTGNQPQHF.